Included here is one T cell receptor (beta chain) sequence, with context. Its antigen remains unknown. This sample was taken from a study of shared clonotypes between healthy human individuals. Germline V gene sequence: CDR1 SGHTA, CDR2 FQGTGA. Unmatched junction bases numbered 16, after V lost 0 bases and J lost 6 bases. CDR3 length: 19 amino acids. The donors, healthy adults who were HIV-negative, had experienced no recent acute infections or vaccinations. TCRdb's copy holds only in-frame clones and misses some; the assay was immunoSEQ multiplex PCR. The data contain about 340,000 clones, about 70% of them seen just once; the ten biggest clones take up about 10%. Study-level findings and limits: Only blood was sampled, and tissue TCR repertoires likely differ from blood ones.

This TCR derives from a man aged 30 to 39 in good health. The sequencing sample was made of memory CD4+ T cells sorted from blood. Stated subset: CD45RA-negative fraction. This chain uses TRBV7-3 with TRBJ2-2; TRBD1 matches 7 bases. This CDR3 reads CASSLTFRVAGGGSGELFF. The CDR3 DNA is TGTGCCAGCAGCTTAACATTCCGGGTAGCAGGGGGTGGCTCCGGGGAGCTGTTTTTT.